These 20 T cell receptor beta chains were all obtained from the same sample, sequenced in a study of radiation and T cells in renal cell carcinoma. Clones were sequenced by immunoSEQ multiplex PCR, and TCRdb holds only the in-frame ones, with some missing. Of some 21,000 clones in the sample, around 50% were seen once. Treatment defined: treatment-naive control, cytoreductive nephrectomy. The starting material was tumor tissue, obtained from a patient whose treatment was nephrectomy without radiotherapy. All receptors derive from a human donor with renal cell carcinoma.

The chain couples TRBV15 to TRBJ1-3; D ambiguous. The CDR3 covers 15 residues. Per the germline V gene, CDR1 is LNHNV and CDR2 is YYDKDF (reference sequence). The ends were cut back, 5 bases at V and 0 bases at J, with 11 bases in the middle. This CDR3 is CATSLQHSSGNTIYF. CDR3 nucleotide sequence: TGTGCCACCAGCTTACAGCACAGCTCTGGAAACACCATATATTTT.

This clone was observed a handful of times. The V and J genes are TRBV9 and TRBJ2-7, with D possibly being TRBD1 or TRBD2 (5 bases each). The germline V and J ends were trimmed by 3 bases and 3 bases, with 16 bases remaining between them. This CDR3 is 15 amino acids long. The germline CDR1 and CDR2 sequences are SGDLS and YYNGEE. For the CDR3, the DNA is TGTGCCAGCAGCGCCCGGGACGCAGGACTCTACGAGCAGTACTTC. Protein product: CASSARDAGLYEQYF.

The genes are TRBV10-3 and TRBJ2-3, with 8 bases fitting TRBD1. V lost 1 base and J lost 3; bases outside the gene matches: 9. The CDR3 is made up of 17 amino acids. Germline values: CDR1 ENHRY, CDR2 SYGVKD. Here the CDR3 DNA reads TGTGCCATCAGTGAGTTGGACAGGGCTATTCCTACAGATACGCAGTATTTT. The encoded protein is CAISELDRAIPTDTQYF.

This clone was observed a handful of times. The chain has TRBV27 and TRBJ2-7, with 7 bases that match TRBD1. V lost 5 bases and J lost 0; bases outside the gene matches: 4. Germline CDR1 and CDR2: MNHEY and SMNVEV (reference sequence). This CDR3 spans 14 amino acids. DNA for the CDR3: TGTGCCAGCAGTCCACGACAGGGCTCCTACGAGCAGTACTTC. This gives the protein CASSPRQGSYEQYF.

J is TRBJ2-6 and V is TRBV2; D possibly corresponds to TRBD1 (5 bases). CDR3 length: 13 residues. Germline loops: CDR1 SNHLY, CDR2 FYNNEI. V lost 4 bases and J 11 bases, leaving 12 bases between the germline ends. CDR3 in amino acids: CASSGLGADVLTF. The DNA for the CDR3 is TGTGCCAGCAGTGGGCTAGGGGCGGACGTCCTGACTTTC.

The V and J genes are TRBV4-2 and TRBJ2-3; D possibly corresponds to TRBD1 (5 bases). This CDR3 has 15 amino acids. Germline CDR1 and CDR2: LGHNA and YNFKEQ. V was pared by 5 bases and J by 1 base, with 13 bases between. As DNA, the CDR3 is TGTGCCAGCAGCTTGGAACTACAGGGCACAGATACGCAGTATTTT. Translated: CASSLELQGTDTQYF.

The CDR3 protein is CASSRGGSSGNTIYF. CDR3 coding DNA: TGTGCCAGCAGCCGGGGCGGCAGCTCTGGAAACACCATATATTTT. V and J are TRBV27 and TRBJ1-3, with D maybe TRBD1 (5 bases). Per germline, CDR1 MNHEY and CDR2 SMNVEV (reference sequence). The germline V and J ends were trimmed by 6 bases and 0 bases, with 12 bases remaining between them. CDR3 length: 15 residues.

This chain connects TRBV7-6 to TRBJ2-7; the match to TRBD1 covers 9 bases. The CDR3 loop spans 15 amino acids. Germline CDR1 and CDR2: SGHVS and FNYEAQ. V lost 1 base and J lost 2; bases outside the gene matches: 3. The CDR3 reads CASSLVQGAAYEQYF. The CDR3, as DNA: TGTGCCAGCAGCTTAGTACAGGGGGCAGCCTACGAGCAGTACTTC.

This chain connects TRBV15 to TRBJ2-7; 7 bases are a match to TRBD2. CDR3 size: 13 residues. Germline CDR1 reads LNHNV; CDR2 reads YYDKDF (reference sequence). V shed 3 bases, J shed 3 bases, and the junction held 2 bases outside the gene matches. Written as DNA, the CDR3 is TGTGCCACCAGCAGGGGGGGGGACTACGAGCAGTACTTC. Translation: CATSRGGDYEQYF.

V and J are TRBV4-1 and TRBJ2-1, with D maybe TRBD2 (6 bases). The CDR3 length is 15 residues. Trimming stripped 5 bases from V and 3 bases from J, with 14 bases between. Germline V lookup: CDR1 MGHRA, CDR2 YSYEKL. CDR3: CASSVVHGSYNEQFF. The CDR3 region has the DNA TGCGCCAGCAGCGTCGTACACGGGAGCTACAATGAGCAGTTCTTC.

The chain couples TRBV6-4 to TRBJ2-3; TRBD2 aligns across 7 bases. The CDR3 totals 14 residues. J lost 1 base, V lost 2 bases, and 0 bases had no gene match. Germline values: CDR1 MRHNA, CDR2 SNTAGT. CDR3 sequence: CASSDGGGTDTQYF. CDR3 coding DNA: TGTGCCAGCAGTGACGGGGGGGGCACAGATACGCAGTATTTT.

The chain combines TRBV19 with TRBJ1-2; D possibly corresponds to TRBD1 (6 bases). Trimming shortened V by 5 bases and J by 2 bases, and 18 bases separated the two germline ends. The CDR3 is 16 amino acids. In germline, CDR1 is LNHDA, CDR2 SQIVND (reference sequence). CDR3 sequence reads: CASSSPRIGQNYGYTF. For the CDR3, the DNA is TGTGCCAGTAGTTCCCCTAGAATCGGACAGAACTATGGCTACACCTTC.

The rearrangement uses TRBV9 and TRBJ1-4; D not certain. Trimming stripped 1 base from V and 0 bases from J, with 13 bases between. Germline V CDR1 and CDR2: SGDLS, YYNGEE. The CDR3 runs 17 residues. The CDR3 DNA follows: TGTGCCAGCAGCGTAAAGATAGCGGGTGCAACTAATGAAAAACTGTTTTTT. This gives the protein CASSVKIAGATNEKLFF.

The sample holds a few counts of this clone. The chain links TRBV29-1 to TRBJ1-6, with unresolved D. Germline CDR1 is SQVTM and CDR2 is ANQGSEA. Between the trimmed V and J ends, which lost 6 bases and 7 bases, there was a span of 16 bases. The CDR3 is made up of 14 amino acids. The CDR3 here is CSVQVSSGNSPLHF. CDR3 nucleotides: TGCAGCGTCCAGGTCTCCTCCGGGAATTCACCCCTCCACTTT.

This clone was counted between two and nine times. The chain couples TRBV30 to TRBJ1-4, with no clear D. Germline values: CDR1 GTSNPN, CDR2 SVGIG (reference sequence). This CDR3 is 14 amino acids long. Trimming removed 3 bases at V and 3 bases at J, with 11 bases between. The CDR3 DNA is TGTGCCTGGAGCCTAAGGAGCTCTAATGAAAAACTGTTTTTT. The encoded protein is CAWSLRSSNEKLFF.

This chain joins TRBV30 and TRBJ2-1; 7 nucleotides agree with TRBD1. CDR1 and CDR2 (germline): GTSNPN, SVGIG (reference sequence). Trimming at V came to 6 bases and at J to 3 bases, leaving 5 bases not matched to a gene. This CDR3 has 13 amino acids. CDR3 in amino acids: CACSGTDYNEQFF. DNA for the CDR3: TGTGCCTGCTCCGGGACAGACTACAATGAGCAGTTCTTC.

This clone has more than one count but fewer than ten. The genes are TRBV6-6 and TRBJ1-5; D is possibly TRBD1 (6 bases). The CDR3 loop spans 15 amino acids. Trimming stripped 6 bases from V and 1 base from J, with 13 bases between. From germline, CDR1 is MNHNY and CDR2 SVGAGI (reference sequence). The CDR3 DNA sequence: TGTGCCAGCAGGGAGGGGGGAGCGAGCAATCAGCCCCAGCATTTT. Encoded protein: CASREGGASNQPQHF.

This clone is medium-sized within its sample. The chain employs TRBV4-1 and TRBJ1-4; the D gene is possibly TRBD1 (5 bases). Looked up from germline, CDR1 is MGHRA and CDR2 is YSYEKL. The CDR3 is made up of 14 amino acids. Trimming cost V 8 bases and J 3 bases, with 13 bases left between them. CDR3 DNA: TGCGCCAGCGGGCTACGGGACCCTAATGAAAAACTGTTTTTT. Translated: CASGLRDPNEKLFF.

The genes are TRBV30 and TRBJ1-3; 7 bases align to TRBD1. V lost 2 bases, J lost 4 bases, and 5 bases stayed unmatched. Germline assignment: CDR1 GTSNPN and CDR2 SVGIG (reference sequence). This CDR3 comprises 14 residues. CDR3 in amino acids: CAWSLMGQGNTIYF. The CDR3 coding sequence is TGTGCCTGGAGTCTCATGGGACAGGGAAACACCATATATTTT.

The sample holds many counts of this clone. The gene calls are TRBV2 and TRBJ2-7; 8 nucleotides agree with TRBD2. CDR3 length: 14 amino acids. V was pared by 5 bases and J by 4 bases, with 7 bases of the junction left unmatched. Germline V gene sequence: CDR1 SNHLY, CDR2 FYNNEI. CDR3 DNA: TGTGCCAGCAGTCGGGGGGGCAATACATACGAGCAGTACTTC. It specifies CASSRGGNTYEQYF.